The source of this T cell receptor beta chain is a study of T cell responses to AZD1222 COVID-19 vaccine. On this clone: Antigen: not known.

Researchers grouped second doses given at about 4 or about 12 weeks into one pool. General study results and limits: Clonal diversity may have been underestimated, and the donors were mostly white British, with more females than males. When two AZD1222 doses had been given, Spike-specific TCR breadth and depth rose. Only after the peak T cell response were repertoires sampled.

Here immunoSEQ multiplex PCR was the method, and the copy in TCRdb shows in-frame clones only, minus some. The sample records roughly 150,000 clones, just over 90% being singletons. Trimming cost V 4 bases and J 9 bases, with 20 bases left between them. The CDR3 sequence is 15 residues long. CDR1 and CDR2 (germline): SGHTS, YDEGEE. Specimen: peripheral blood, collected 28 days after the second AZD1222 dose. The chain carries TRBV5-8 and TRBJ1-5; a weak D match, TRBD1 (5 bases). The receptor was isolated from an adult who received the AZD1222 COVID-19 vaccine. Written as DNA, the CDR3 is TGTGCCAGCAGCGTTCAGGGACTCGTTGGAGGGCCCCAGCATTTT. This sequence encodes CASSVQGLVGGPQHF.